This TCR beta chain was profiled in a study of technical replicates of blood from a few donors. The length of the CDR3 is 15 residues. Trimming took off 6 bases at V and 4 bases at J, with 18 bases between the two ends. Looked up from germline, CDR1 is LNHDA and CDR2 is SQIVND (reference sequence). Only in-frame clones appear in the TCRdb table, and some are missing; sequencing was by immunoSEQ multiplex PCR. Counted here are roughly 80,000 clones, 89% occurring once; the ten biggest clones make up less than 0.5%. This receptor was obtained from a human donor in good health. Sequenced material: T cells isolated from PBMCs. This chain connects TRBV19 to TRBJ1-1; D is perhaps TRBD1 (6 bases). CDR3: CASRNPPGVVTEAFF. DNA of the CDR3: TGTGCCAGTAGAAATCCCCCAGGGGTAGTCACTGAAGCTTTCTTT.